This T cell receptor (beta chain) was obtained from a study of CD8+ T cells in alopecia areata (dated 2018 in TCRdb). As for the study more broadly: Treated patients were enrolled in an open-label pilot trial of oral tofacitinib at 5 to 10 mg twice daily for moderate-to-severe alopecia areata. TCRbeta CDR3 regions were amplified by immunoSEQ multiplex PCR with 35 Vbeta forward and 13 Jbeta reverse primers. Patients stayed on tofacitinib for 6 to 18 months and then had 6 months of follow-up off drug so that delayed response and recurrence could be assessed. Patients on tofacitinib were biopsied at baseline and after 4 and 24 weeks of treatment, and several of the patients also had a later scalp biopsy. Clonality in the scalp was compared among normal scalp (n=4), patchy alopecia areata scalp (n=8), and alopecia totalis/universalis scalp (n=8). RNA was extracted with the PAXgene miRNA kit for fixed scalp, the miRNeasy kit for PBMCs, and the RNeasy kit for mouse skin. To study T cell clonal expansion in alopecia areata, the researchers applied high-throughput TCRbeta sequencing to both the C3H/HeJ mouse model and human patients. Human TCRbeta sequencing covered scalp tissue and sorted CD4+ and CD8+ peripheral blood T cells from patchy and totalis/universalis alopecia areata patients and healthy controls. Results and caveats for the whole study, not just this receptor: Shared TCR sequences between patients were less evident than in mice, which may be partly attributable to HLA diversity in the patient population. Resident alphabeta T cells in normal human skin are also sequenced, complicating scalp TCR repertoire analysis, unlike mouse skin dominated by gammadelta T cells. Lesional scalp, especially in alopecia totalis/universalis, showed higher clonality and more expanded CD8+ clones than normal scalp, suggesting antigenic drive.

Library prep was done by the immunoSEQ multiplex PCR assay. To provide template for TCR sequencing, every sample had RNA extracted and reverse transcribed into cDNA. SuperScript III was used to make first-strand cDNA, primed with a 2:1 mix of oligo-dT and random hexamers. A synthetic immune receptor repertoire was used to assess amplification bias, and residual bias was removed computationally. The authors' pipeline ran thus. Raw reads were preprocessed to remove errors, and CDR3 was defined by IMGT conventions from the conserved cysteine to phenylalanine. Clonality was calculated as 1 minus Shannon entropy normalized by log2 of the number of productive unique TCRs. Whether scalp clones were CD4 or CD8 was inferred by matching scalp TCRbeta sequences against CD4 and CD8 repertoires sorted from blood. Here the immuneACCESS table is served through TCRdb, limited to in-frame sequences with V and J called. Missing clones are a known gap in these copies; in checked studies unresolved V genes cover under half, and the rest lacks a known reason. The V and J calls and clone size come from that table; D and trimming were worked out from the DNA. The table for this sample lists 130,000 to 150,000 clones; 85% to 90% of them were counted only once. The top ten clones comprise roughly 16% of the sample.

Of note for this clone: Its antigen is not yet known. No clone much larger than this one lies a single base away; base qualities are absent.

Sample time point, as interpreted from the label and publication: baseline before oral tofacitinib. From alopecia areata patients, peripheral blood was collected along with lesional scalp punch biopsies. PBMCs were isolated by density centrifugation and stained for CD3, CD4 and CD8, after which CD4+ and CD8+ T cells were sorted on a FACSAria. This receptor was taken from a human donor with alopecia areata. This material consisted of CD8+ T cells sorted from blood, taken at week 0.

The CDR3 protein: CASSLRGHGDTEAFF. The DNA sequence follows: TGCGCCAGCAGCTTGAGGGGACACGGGGACACTGAAGCTTTCTTT. The sequence joins TRBV5-1 to TRBJ1-1; tentative D gene TRBD1, with 6 bases matching. From its cysteine to its phenylalanine, the CDR3 spans 15 amino acids. Only CDR3 DNA remains: 45 bases, in frame from the first base. The CDR1 and CDR2 encoded by the germline V gene are SGHRS and YFSETQ. V is clipped by 1 base and J by 3 bases, and the sequence between their germline boundaries is 13 bases long.